This TCR beta chain was sequenced in a study of kidney transplant recipient with SARS-CoV-2 infection. TCRdb ran MiXCR on the reads and lists one entry per CDR3 protein. The sample holds 200,000 to 300,000 distinct CDR3 sequences, under 30% seen once. The germline CDR1 and CDR2 sequences are DFQATT and SNEGSKA (reference sequence). The CDR3 contains 14 residues. With 3 bases removed from V and 0 bases from J, the gap between germline ends came to 12 bases. About this clonotype: This may be a read error, as it is one base from a much larger clone.

The sequencing here drew on a blood sample, taken at baseline and on day 111 from a kidney transplant recipient. The chain employs TRBV20-1 and TRBJ2-7; no clear D. This clonotype was sampled from a male patient in his thirties who had COVID-19 and was a kidney transplant recipient. Some T cells may be transferred from the graft donor. CDR3 sequence reads: CSASSGNISYEQYF. As DNA, the CDR3 is TGCAGTGCTAGTTCGGGCAACATCTCCTACGAGCAGTACTTC.